The entry that follows covers one TCR beta chain sequence. Antigen specificity is unknown. This entry comes from a study of T cell repertoires and HLA-DP antigens. Assay: immunoSEQ multiplex PCR; the TCRdb copy retains only in-frame clones and omits some. The repertoire consists of approximately 86,000 clones, with approximately 89% occurring once and the leading ten covering about 1.7%. The CDR3 sequence is 19 residues long. The germline CDR1 and CDR2 sequences are MNHNS and SASEGT. Losses at the gene ends were 2 bases for V and 5 bases for J; bases not matched to a gene: 17. Specimen: CD4+ T cells from PBMCs. The sequence came from a man in his fifties in good health and CMV-seronegative. The rearrangement links TRBV6-1 to TRBJ2-7, with 11 bases lining up with TRBD2. DNA of the CDR3: TGTGCCAGCAGTGAACAGGGGCCGCACTTAGCGGGAGGGCAGAACGAGCAGTACTTC. Amino acid sequence: CASSEQGPHLAGGQNEQYF.